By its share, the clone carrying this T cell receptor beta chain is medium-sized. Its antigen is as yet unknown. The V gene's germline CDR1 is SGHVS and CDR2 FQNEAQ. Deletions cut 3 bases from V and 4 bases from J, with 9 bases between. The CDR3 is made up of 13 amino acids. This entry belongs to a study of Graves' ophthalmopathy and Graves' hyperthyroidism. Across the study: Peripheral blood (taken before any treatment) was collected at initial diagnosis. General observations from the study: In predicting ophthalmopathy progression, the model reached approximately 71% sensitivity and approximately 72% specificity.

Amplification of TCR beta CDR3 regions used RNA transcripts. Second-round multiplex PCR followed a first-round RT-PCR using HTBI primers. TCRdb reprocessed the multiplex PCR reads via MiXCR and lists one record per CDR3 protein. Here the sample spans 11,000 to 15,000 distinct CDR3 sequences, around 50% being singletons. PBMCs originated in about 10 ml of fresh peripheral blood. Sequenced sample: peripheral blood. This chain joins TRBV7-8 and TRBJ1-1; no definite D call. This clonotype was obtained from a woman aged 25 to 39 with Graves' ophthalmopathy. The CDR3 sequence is CASSLIGGTEAFF. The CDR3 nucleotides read TGTGCCAGCAGCTTGATTGGTGGCACTGAAGCTTTCTTT. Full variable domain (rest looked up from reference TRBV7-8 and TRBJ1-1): GAGVSQSPRYKVAKRGQDVALRCDPISGHVSLFWYQQALGQGPEFLTYFQNEAQLDKSGLPSDRFFAERPEGSVSTLKIQRTQQEDSAVYLCASSLIGGTEAFFGQGTRLTVV.